The clone carrying this T cell receptor beta chain was seen a handful of times. cDNA synthesis used the whole RNA isolate, giving expressed TCRB sequences. The method was immunoSEQ multiplex PCR; TCRdb's version includes in-frame clones alone and lacks a portion of them. The sample has 150,000 to 200,000 clones; more than 10% are singletons. This entry is derived from a study of beta chain features in type 1 diabetes. The receptor was derived from a young woman in good health. Sequenced input: central memory CD4+ T cells from blood.

The chain's CDR3 is CASSPTSGGHNEQFF. In DNA, the CDR3 is TGTGCCAGTAGTCCAACCAGCGGGGGTCACAATGAGCAGTTCTTC. The chain is built from TRBV19 and TRBJ2-1, with 8 nucleotides matching TRBD2. With V trimmed by 5 bases and J by 5 bases, 8 bases remained unmatched. CDR1 LNHDA and CDR2 SQIVND come from the germline V gene (reference sequence). The CDR3 extends over 15 amino acids.